The entry below gives a single T cell receptor beta chain sequence along with its context. Its antigen is undetermined. The assay was immunoSEQ multiplex PCR, and TCRdb's table has in-frame clones only and misses some. The sample lists tens of thousands of clones; 90% to 95% were seen once. This sample was included in a study of Tregs in tolerant kidney transplant recipients. Notes on the study in general: Changing PCR primers prevented nucleotide comparison between some patients' samples. Expanding Tregs on activated donor B cells appeared to best identify donor-specific TCRbeta clones. Tolerant patients' donor-specific Tregs expanded beyond overall Tregs, suggesting antigen-driven growth.

Mixed chimerism was transient after nonmyeloablative marrow transplants from related graft donors. Unstimulated Tregs (CD4+CD25+CD127-) and CD4+CD25- non-Tregs were sorted from PBMCs. In germline, CDR1 is GTSNPN, CDR2 SVGIG (reference sequence). The CDR3 extends over 12 amino acids. Trimming removed 6 bases at V and 0 bases at J, with 6 bases between. The TCR was taken from a human patient who received a combined kidney and bone marrow transplant. Some T cells may originate from the graft donor. The chain joins TRBV30 to TRBJ2-4; D not certain. The material sequenced was CD8+ T cells from blood (PBMCs), taken 24 months after the transplant. The CDR3 sequence: CACHGAKNIQYF. Here the CDR3 DNA reads TGTGCCTGCCACGGAGCCAAAAACATTCAGTACTTC.